Listed below are T cell receptor beta chains from one sample, sequenced in a study of beta chain features in type 1 diabetes. This table comes from immunoSEQ multiplex PCR, and its TCRdb copy is limited to in-frame clones, with some not included. Of 600,000 to 700,000 clones in the sample, 9.5% to 15% are singletons; the top ten hold more than 0.1%. The sequenced sample was naive CD4+ T cells from blood. These receptors came from a man younger than 45 with type 1 diabetes. CDR3s include the opening cysteine and the closing phenylalanine or tryptophan. The order of the fields is V gene, clone size, J gene, D gene, CDR3 protein, CDR3 DNA. D genes are given only for firm matches. Not all rows give a size; the values are once, few, many and, for expanded clones, a class.

TRBV30	few	TRBJ1-5	TRBD1	CAWNNRGDQPQHF	TGTGCCTGGAACAACAGGGGCGATCAGCCCCAGCATTTT
TRBV6-5	.	TRBJ2-5	TRBD1	CASSKQGAGETQYF	TGTGCCAGCAGCAAACAGGGGGCCGGAGAGACCCAGTACTTC
TRBV7-9	.	TRBJ1-6	TRBD1	CASSPRTGGMGSPLHF	TGTGCCAGCAGCCCAAGGACAGGGGGCATGGGTTCACCCCTCCACTTT
TRBV19	few	TRBJ2-4	TRBD1	CASSTDRAGKNIQYF	TGTGCCAGTAGTACAGACAGGGCCGGCAAAAACATTCAGTACTTC
TRBV7-9	.	TRBJ2-7	.	CASSLGGRSYEQYF	TGTGCCAGCAGCTTAGGAGGCAGATCCTACGAGCAGTACTTC
TRBV5-6	.	TRBJ1-3	.	CASSLADTIYF	TGTGCCAGCAGCTTGGCTGACACCATATATTTT
TRBV11-2	few	TRBJ2-5	TRBD1	CASSTKQGVETQYF	TGTGCCAGCAGTACAAAACAGGGGGTAGAGACCCAGTACTTC
TRBV4-2	few	TRBJ2-5	TRBD2	CASSQEFTSGGALKTQYF	TGTGCCAGCAGCCAAGAGTTTACTAGCGGGGGGGCCCTAAAGACCCAGTACTTC
TRBV7-2	few	TRBJ2-1	TRBD2	CASSPLAGTAYNEQFF	TGTGCCAGCAGCCCGCTAGCGGGTACCGCCTACAATGAGCAGTTCTTC
TRBV20-1	few	TRBJ1-5	TRBD1	CSAARGQPQHF	TGCAGTGCTGCCAGGGGGCAGCCCCAGCATTTT
TRBV18	few	TRBJ2-7	.	CASSPVRGTYEQYF	TGTGCCAGCTCACCTGTGCGGGGTACCTACGAGCAGTACTTC
TRBV5-4	few	TRBJ2-5	.	CASSSDLGTKFQETQYF	TGTGCCAGCAGCTCGGACCTTGGGACGAAGTTCCAAGAGACCCAGTACTTC
TRBV10-2	.	TRBJ2-3	TRBD2	CASSVAGDTDTQYF	TGCGCCAGCAGTGTGGCGGGGGACACAGATACGCAGTATTTT
TRBV14	few	TRBJ1-1	.	CASSPVLGNTEAFF	TGTGCCAGCAGTCCAGTCTTGGGTAACACTGAAGCTTTCTTT
TRBV15	.	TRBJ2-5	.	CATSRDPGGGETQYF	TGTGCCACCAGCAGAGATCCTGGGGGCGGAGAGACCCAGTACTTC
TRBV13	.	TRBJ2-7	.	CASSLRARPYEQYF	TGTGCCAGCAGCTTACGGGCCAGACCCTACGAGCAGTACTTC
TRBV10-3	.	TRBJ1-3	.	CAISEPSTAIYF	TGTGCCATCAGTGAGCCTTCAACCGCCATATATTTT
TRBV6-5	.	TRBJ1-2	TRBD1	CASSSRPRGEWGYTF	TGTGCCAGCAGTAGCCGACCCAGGGGGGAGTGGGGCTACACCTTC
TRBV7-2	few	TRBJ1-5	.	CASSLSNQPQHF	TGTGCCAGCAGCCTCTCCAATCAGCCCCAGCATTTT
TRBV7-2	.	TRBJ2-3	TRBD2	CASSERLSSGGTDTQYF	TGTGCCAGCAGCGAAAGACTGAGTAGCGGGGGCACAGATACGCAGTATTTT
TRBV28	.	TRBJ2-3	.	CASRSPVSDTQYF	TGTGCCAGCAGGAGCCCGGTGTCAGATACGCAGTATTTT
TRBV19	.	TRBJ2-1	.	CASSKSQGNEQFF	TGTGCCAGTAGTAAAAGTCAGGGCAATGAGCAGTTCTTC
TRBV15	few	TRBJ1-5	.	CATSRDQWDQPQHF	TGTGCCACCAGCAGAGATCAGTGGGATCAGCCCCAGCATTTT
TRBV7-2	.	TRBJ1-6	.	CASSLGGAGSVSPLHF	TGTGCCAGCAGCTTAGGTGGAGCAGGGTCCGTTTCACCCCTCCACTTT
TRBV29-1	.	TRBJ2-7	TRBD1	CSVATGQGARYEQYF	TGCAGCGTCGCCACGGGACAGGGGGCGCGGTACGAGCAGTACTTC
TRBV5-8	few	TRBJ2-5	TRBD2	CASSPGTSGGLDGETQYF	TGTGCCAGCAGCCCAGGGACTAGCGGGGGGCTAGACGGTGAGACCCAGTACTTC
TRBV6-6	.	TRBJ1-4	.	CASTRESEKLFF	TGTGCCAGTACTCGGGAAAGTGAAAAACTGTTTTTT
TRBV18	.	TRBJ2-3	TRBD1	CASSPLPFGQGADTQYF	TGTGCCAGCTCACCACTCCCGTTTGGACAGGGGGCAGATACGCAGTATTTT
TRBV30	.	TRBJ2-3	.	CAWSGAGRDTQYF	TGTGCCTGGAGTGGGGCGGGTAGAGATACGCAGTATTTT
TRBV19	few	TRBJ1-5	.	CASSISRGGNQPQHF	TGTGCCAGTAGTATCTCGAGGGGCGGCAATCAGCCCCAGCATTTT
TRBV4-2	few	TRBJ1-2	TRBD1	CASSHVGTGGPLNYGYTF	TGTGCCAGCAGCCATGTGGGGACAGGGGGCCCTCTCAACTATGGCTACACCTTC
TRBV7-9	.	TRBJ1-6	.	CASSLDTSPLHF	TGTGCCAGCAGCTTAGATACGTCACCCCTCCACTTT
TRBV7-2	few	TRBJ1-1	TRBD1	CASSYTGTGGSWTEAFF	TGTGCCAGCAGCTACACCGGGACAGGGGGCTCGTGGACTGAAGCTTTCTTT
TRBV4-1	few	TRBJ2-2	.	CASSQDRRAWGTGELFF	TGCGCCAGCAGCCAAGATAGACGGGCTTGGGGAACCGGGGAGCTGTTTTTT
TRBV27	.	TRBJ1-5	TRBD1	CASTTGGNQPQHF	TGTGCCAGTACCACAGGGGGCAATCAGCCCCAGCATTTT
TRBV9	few	TRBJ2-5	TRBD2	CASSVTSGGHSLSETQYF	TGTGCCAGCAGCGTGACTAGCGGGGGGCACTCTTTATCGGAGACCCAGTACTTC
TRBV9	few	TRBJ1-1	TRBD1	CASSPGGGGTEAFF	TGTGCCAGCAGCCCAGGGGGGGGAGGCACTGAAGCTTTCTTT
TRBV11-2	few	TRBJ2-7	TRBD1	CASSSQGQSPYEQYF	TGTGCCAGCAGCTCTCAGGGACAGTCGCCCTACGAGCAGTACTTC
TRBV7-2	.	TRBJ1-1	.	CASSLGTSNTEAFF	TGTGCCAGCAGCTTAGGGACCTCGAACACTGAAGCTTTCTTT
TRBV10-3	few	TRBJ1-1	.	CAIRGPTGNTEAFF	TGTGCCATCCGAGGGCCCACGGGGAACACTGAAGCTTTCTTT
TRBV29-1	few	TRBJ2-1	TRBD1	CSVVQGSYNEQFF	TGCAGCGTTGTACAGGGGTCCTACAATGAGCAGTTCTTC
TRBV6-6	.	TRBJ1-4	.	CASSYSIMVGDEKLFF	TGTGCCAGCAGTTACTCGATAATGGTAGGAGATGAAAAACTGTTTTTT
TRBV6-5	.	TRBJ2-2	TRBD1	CASRGQGSSTGELFF	TGTGCCAGCAGGGGACAGGGTTCGAGCACCGGGGAGCTGTTTTTT
TRBV2	.	TRBJ2-1	TRBD1	CASSYRQGTGEQFF	TGTGCCAGCAGTTACCGACAGGGTACAGGTGAGCAGTTCTTC
TRBV15	.	TRBJ1-1	.	CATSRGTAGEAFF	TGTGCCACCAGCAGAGGAACAGCGGGTGAAGCTTTCTTT
TRBV7-8	.	TRBJ2-3	.	CASSISWRQYF	TGTGCCAGCAGCATATCATGGCGGCAGTATTTT
TRBV10-3	few	TRBJ2-1	.	CAISEKIQDGNEQFF	TGTGCCATCAGTGAAAAGATTCAGGACGGCAATGAGCAGTTCTTC
TRBV5-4	few	TRBJ2-5	TRBD2	CASSSPPAGGQETQYF	TGTGCCAGCAGTTCCCCCCCAGCGGGGGGACAAGAGACCCAGTACTTC
TRBV6-1	.	TRBJ1-5	.	CASKVGINQPQHF	TGTGCCAGCAAGGTAGGGATCAATCAGCCCCAGCATTTT
TRBV2	.	TRBJ1-1	TRBD1	CASRGGQAILEAFF	TGTGCCAGCAGAGGGGGACAGGCGATCCTCGAAGCTTTCTTT
TRBV6-5	.	TRBJ2-7	TRBD1	CASSYTRGTGKQEQYF	TGTGCCAGCAGTTACACCCGAGGGACAGGGAAACAAGAGCAGTACTTC
TRBV23-1	few	TRBJ2-7	.	CASSLRWYPYEQYF	TGCGCCAGCAGTCTTAGGTGGTACCCCTACGAGCAGTACTTC
TRBV7-6	few	TRBJ1-3	.	CASSFQVFPGNTIYF	TGTGCCAGCAGCTTCCAGGTATTCCCTGGAAACACCATATATTTT
TRBV6-1	few	TRBJ2-7	.	CASSEVDEQYF	TGTGCCAGCAGTGAAGTGGACGAGCAGTACTTC
TRBV7-2	.	TRBJ2-5	.	CASIPGSFGGDMETQYF	TGTGCCAGCATTCCCGGTTCGTTCGGTGGAGACATGGAGACCCAGTACTTC